This is a list of T cell receptor beta chains from one sample in a study of technical replicates of blood from a handful of donors. The table came from immunoSEQ multiplex PCR; TCRdb's copy has only in-frame clones and leaves some out. The data show around 98,000 clones, approximately 96% seen once. Sequenced input: T cells isolated from PBMCs. These receptors were collected from a human donor in good health. Each CDR3 is given with its conserved first and last residue. The D gene is left open where the match is weak. The listing skips clone size in some rows; elsewhere it reads once, few, many or a size class.

>.|TRBD2|TRBV10-3|TRBJ2-2
TGTGCCACCAGACTAGCGGGAGGGACCGGGGAGCTGTTTTTT
CATRLAGGTGELFF
>.|TRBD1|TRBV19|TRBJ2-7
TGTGCCAGTAGTTGGGACAGAGCCTACGAGCAGTACTTC
CASSWDRAYEQYF
>few|.|TRBV7-9|TRBJ1-1
TGTGCCAGCAGCGTTTCGACGGGGTTGCGGACTGAAGCTTTCTTT
CASSVSTGLRTEAFF
>.|.|TRBV18|TRBJ2-1
TGTGCCAGCTCACCACTTAGGGGGTCGTATTCCAATGAGCAGTTCTTC
CASSPLRGSYSNEQFF
>.|.|TRBV7-7|TRBJ2-7
TGTGCCAGCAGCCCTGGAGGGGCCAACTACGAGCAGTACTTC
CASSPGGANYEQYF
>.|.|TRBV18|TRBJ1-1
TGTGCCAGCTCACCACCAAGAACGGGACAAACGAACACTGAAGCTTTCTTT
CASSPPRTGQTNTEAFF
>.|.|TRBV11-3|TRBJ2-1
TGTGCCAGCAGCTTATCGGGGGTATCCTACAATGAGCAGTTCTTC
CASSLSGVSYNEQFF
>.|TRBD2|TRBV5-1|TRBJ2-2
TGCGCCAGCACTAGCGGCACCTATACAAAGAACACCGGGGAGTTGTTTTTT
CASTSGTYTKNTGELFF
>once|.|TRBV18|TRBJ1-1
TGTGCCAGCTCACCGCAGGGGAGCACTGAAGCTTTCTTT
CASSPQGSTEAFF
>.|.|TRBV27|TRBJ2-1
TGTTCCTCCGGGTCCTCCCCGACCGGCGGCAATGAGCAGTTCTTC
CSSGSSPTGGNEQFF
>.|.|TRBV7-6|TRBJ2-1
TGTGCCAGCAGCCGGCCGGGACTCCCACAGCAGTTCTTC
CASSRPGLPQQFF
>few|.|TRBV4-1|TRBJ1-5
TGCGCCAGCAGCCAAGATCGAGGAAGAAATCAGCCCCAGCATTTT
CASSQDRGRNQPQHF
>.|TRBD1|TRBV19|TRBJ1-1
TGTGCCAGTAGAGATTTTACAGGGGGCAATACTGAAGCTTTCTTT
CASRDFTGGNTEAFF
>few|.|TRBV21-1|TRBJ2-7
TGTGCCGCTGGGGGGGCTGGTTCCTACGAGCAGTACTTC
CAAGGAGSYEQYF
>.|TRBD2|TRBV4-1|TRBJ2-1
TGCGCCAGCAGCCAACCATCCCCTAAGGTCTCTCGGGGGGGCCGCTACAATGAGCAGTTCTTC
CASSQPSPKVSRGGRYNEQFF
>.|TRBD2|TRBV9|TRBJ2-1
TGTGCCAGCAGCGAGGGCTGGTTGGGACTATACAATGAGCAGTTCTTC
CASSEGWLGLYNEQFF
>once|TRBD2|TRBV6-5|TRBJ2-7
TGTGCCAGCAGTTACAGCGGGAGCTCCTACGAGCAGTACTTC
CASSYSGSSYEQYF
>.|TRBD2|TRBV4-2|TRBJ2-2
TGTGCCAGCAGCCGCATAGCGGGAGAGGCCGGGGAGCTGTTTTTT
CASSRIAGEAGELFF
>.|.|TRBV11-2|TRBJ2-1
TGTGCCAGCAGTTCGGACAATTACAATGAGCAGTTCTTC
CASSSDNYNEQFF
>.|TRBD1|TRBV19|TRBJ2-5
TGTGCCAGTAGCCAATGGACAGGGCTCCAAGAGACCCAGTACTTC
CASSQWTGLQETQYF
>.|.|TRBV7-9|TRBJ2-4
TGTGCCAGCAGCGATCGAGACAGGGCCAAAAACATTCAGTACTTC
CASSDRDRAKNIQYF
>.|.|TRBV6-5|TRBJ2-3
TGTGCCAGTGCCGCGCCCCCCCCCGCAGATACGCAGTATTTT
CASAAPPPADTQYF
>few|.|TRBV30|TRBJ1-1
TGTGCCTGGAGTCAAATCTGGGGGGTCACTGAAGCTTTCTTT
CAWSQIWGVTEAFF
>.|TRBD1|TRBV5-1|TRBJ1-2
TGCGCCAGCAGCTGGGGACAGGGGGCTGGCTACACCTTC
CASSWGQGAGYTF
>.|.|TRBV2|TRBJ1-1
TGTGCCACCATAGAACACGGGATGAACACTGAAGCTTTCTTT
CATIEHGMNTEAFF
>.|TRBD1|TRBV12-5|TRBJ1-1
TGTGCTAGTGGTTCGCGGACAGGTGAAGCTTTCTTT
CASGSRTGEAFF
>.|TRBD1|TRBV5-1|TRBJ2-1
TGCGCCAGCAGCTTGGGACAGGGGACTCGCAATGAGCAGTTCTTC
CASSLGQGTRNEQFF
>.|.|TRBV11-2|TRBJ2-6
TGTGCCAGCAGCTTAGATCTGCTCAGGGGCAGGTTAGGGGCCAACGTCCTGACTTTC
CASSLDLLRGRLGANVLTF
>once|TRBD2|TRBV13|TRBJ2-1
TGTGCCAGCACCCCTAGCTGGACTAGCGGGCGGAGCTCCTACAATGAGCAGTTCTTC
CASTPSWTSGRSSYNEQFF
>.|.|TRBV5-4|TRBJ1-1
TGTGCCAGCAGCTTGGTGGAGGGCGGCACTGAAGCTTTCTTT
CASSLVEGGTEAFF
>.|TRBD2|TRBV2|TRBJ2-1
TGTGCCAGCAGCGAATGGACTAGCGGCGCCTACAATGAGCAGTTCTTC
CASSEWTSGAYNEQFF
>.|.|TRBV6-5|TRBJ1-1
TGTGCCAGCAGTTATCCGGGATACACTGAAGCTTTCTTT
CASSYPGYTEAFF
>.|.|TRBV10-1|TRBJ2-7
TGCGCCAGCAGCCACAGGGTGGCCTACGAGCAGTACTTC
CASSHRVAYEQYF
>.|.|TRBV2|TRBJ2-1
TGTGCCAGCAGCAAAACCGTACAGGCTGGCGATGAGCAGTTCTTC
CASSKTVQAGDEQFF
>.|.|TRBV19|TRBJ1-1
TGTGCCAGTAGTATAGTGGTGATGGGCCCGACCGAAGCTTTCTTT
CASSIVVMGPTEAFF
>.|.|TRBV11-3|TRBJ1-2
TGTGCCAGCAGCGGAGATGACGGTGGCTACACCTTC
CASSGDDGGYTF
>.|TRBD2|TRBV28|TRBJ2-7
TGTGCCAGCAACGCCAGCGGGAGGGACGAGCAGTACTTC
CASNASGRDEQYF
>.|.|TRBV18|TRBJ1-1
TGTGCCAGCTCACCAGTAGTGAACACTGAAGCTTTCTTT
CASSPVVNTEAFF
>.|TRBD1|TRBV29-1|TRBJ1-5
TGCAGCGTTACCGTTACAGGGGCTCCAAATCAGCCCCAGCATTTT
CSVTVTGAPNQPQHF
>once|TRBD1|TRBV7-8|TRBJ2-1
TGTGCCAGCAGCGTACGCAGGGACAGGAATTATGAGCAGTTCTTC
CASSVRRDRNYEQFF
>once|.|TRBV25-1|TRBJ1-2
TGTGCCAGCAGTGAAGGGGGCTCAGGAAGATGGGAAGGCTACACCTTC
CASSEGGSGRWEGYTF
>.|.|TRBV1|TRBJ2-1
TGCACCAGAGCTCGGACTGGTCGACTCCGAGAATACAATGAGCAGTTCTTC
CTRARTGRLREYNEQFF
>.|.|TRBV7-7|TRBJ2-2
TGTGCTAGCAGCTCAGGATTCGAGCTGTTTTTT
CASSSGFELFF
>.|.|TRBV7-8|TRBJ2-3
TGTGCCAGCAGCTTAAGATCCACAGCAAGGCGCACAGATACGCAGTATTTT
CASSLRSTARRTDTQYF
>.|.|TRBV5-1|TRBJ1-2
TGCGCCAGCAGCTTCACCGGGAACTATGGCTACACCTTC
CASSFTGNYGYTF
>.|.|TRBV6-4|TRBJ2-5
TGTGCCAGCAGTGACTCGGTGGGGGCAGAGACCCAGTACTTC
CASSDSVGAETQYF
>.|TRBD1|TRBV25-1|TRBJ1-5
TGTGCCAGCAGTGAATCTGGGACAGGGATTCAGCCCCAGCATTTT
CASSESGTGIQPQHF
>.|TRBD1|TRBV4-1|TRBJ1-1
TGCGCCAGCAGCCATAGGACAGGCCCTGAAGCTTTCTTT
CASSHRTGPEAFF
>.|.|TRBV11-2|TRBJ1-2
TGTGCCAGCAGCTACTGGGCGGGAATGGGCTACACCTTC
CASSYWAGMGYTF
>.|.|TRBV29-1|TRBJ1-5
TGCAGCGTTGAATCAGGGGGCAATCAGCCCCAGCATTTT
CSVESGGNQPQHF
>.|TRBD1|TRBV7-7|TRBJ1-4
TGTGCTAGCAGCTTAGGGACAGGCCTTAATGAAAAACTGTTTTTT
CASSLGTGLNEKLFF
>.|TRBD1|TRBV7-6|TRBJ2-7
TGTGCCAGCAGCCCTAGGACAGGGGGCAGAAATTACGAGCAGTACTTC
CASSPRTGGRNYEQYF
>.|.|TRBV28|TRBJ2-7
TGTGCCAGCACCATGGACAGTGGAGGAAGGTACGAGCAGTACTTC
CASTMDSGGRYEQYF
>.|TRBD2|TRBV11-2|TRBJ2-1
TGTGCCAGCAGAACCGGGACTAGCGGGGGGCGGGAGCAGTTCTTC
CASRTGTSGGREQFF
>.|.|TRBV9|TRBJ2-1
TGTGCCAGCAGCGTATACAGGGATTCCTACAATGAGCAGTTCTTC
CASSVYRDSYNEQFF